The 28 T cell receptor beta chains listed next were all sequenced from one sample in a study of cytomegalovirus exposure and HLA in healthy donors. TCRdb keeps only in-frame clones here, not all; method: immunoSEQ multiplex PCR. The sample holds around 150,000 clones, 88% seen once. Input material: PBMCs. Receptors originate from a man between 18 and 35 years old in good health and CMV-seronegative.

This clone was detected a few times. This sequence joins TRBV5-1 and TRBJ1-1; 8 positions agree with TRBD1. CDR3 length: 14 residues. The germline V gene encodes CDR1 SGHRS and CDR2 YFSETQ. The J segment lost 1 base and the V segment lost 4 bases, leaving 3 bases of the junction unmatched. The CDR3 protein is CASSPGTGNTEAFF. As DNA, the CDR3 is TGCGCCAGCAGCCCCGGGACAGGGAACACTGAAGCTTTCTTT.

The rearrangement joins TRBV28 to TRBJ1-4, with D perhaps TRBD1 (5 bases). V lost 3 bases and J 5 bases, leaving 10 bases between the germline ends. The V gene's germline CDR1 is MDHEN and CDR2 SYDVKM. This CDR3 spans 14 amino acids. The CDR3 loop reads CASSFAQGNEKLFF. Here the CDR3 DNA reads TGTGCCAGCAGTTTCGCGCAGGGCAATGAAAAACTGTTTTTT.

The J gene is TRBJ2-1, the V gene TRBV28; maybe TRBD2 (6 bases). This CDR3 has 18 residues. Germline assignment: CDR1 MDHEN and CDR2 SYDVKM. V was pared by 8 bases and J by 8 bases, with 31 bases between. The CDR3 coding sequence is TGTGCCAGCGTCAGCCGGGACTGGCGAGAGAGGGGTGGGGATGAGCAGTTCTTC. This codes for CASVSRDWRERGGDEQFF.

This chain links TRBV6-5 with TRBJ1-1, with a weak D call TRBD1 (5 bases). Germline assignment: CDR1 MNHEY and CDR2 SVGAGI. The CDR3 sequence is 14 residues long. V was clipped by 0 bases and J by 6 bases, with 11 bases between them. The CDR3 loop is CASSYSPGIAEAFF. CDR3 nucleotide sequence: TGTGCCAGCAGTTACTCTCCAGGGATAGCTGAAGCTTTCTTT.

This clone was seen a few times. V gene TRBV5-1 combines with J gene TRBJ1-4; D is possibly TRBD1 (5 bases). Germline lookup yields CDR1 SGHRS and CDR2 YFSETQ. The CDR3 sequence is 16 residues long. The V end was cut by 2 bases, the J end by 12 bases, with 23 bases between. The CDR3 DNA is TGCGCCAGCAGCTTTAACTCCGGGACGGGAGGAGTCGAACTGTTTTTT. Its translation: CASSFNSGTGGVELFF.

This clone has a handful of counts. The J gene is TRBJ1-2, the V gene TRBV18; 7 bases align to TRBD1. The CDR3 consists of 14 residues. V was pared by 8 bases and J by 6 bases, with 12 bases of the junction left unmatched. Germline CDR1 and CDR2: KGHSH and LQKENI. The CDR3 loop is CASGASGGVDGYTF. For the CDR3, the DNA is TGTGCCAGCGGTGCCTCAGGGGGAGTGGATGGCTACACCTTC.

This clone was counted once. This CDR3 reads CASSLRRGFIQYF. The CDR3 DNA is TGTGCCAGCAGCTTACGGAGAGGTTTTATTCAGTACTTC. The V and J genes are TRBV11-2 and TRBJ2-4; D gene uncertain. V was clipped by 2 bases and J by 10 bases, with 12 bases between them. Per the germline V gene, CDR1 is SGHAT and CDR2 is FQNNGV. The CDR3 is 13 amino acids.

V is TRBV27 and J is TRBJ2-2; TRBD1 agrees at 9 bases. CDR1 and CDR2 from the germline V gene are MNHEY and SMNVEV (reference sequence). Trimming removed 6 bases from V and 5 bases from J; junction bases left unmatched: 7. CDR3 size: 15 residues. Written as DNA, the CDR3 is TGTGCCAGCAGAGTACAGGGGGCAGGAACCGGGGAGCTGTTTTTT. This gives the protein CASRVQGAGTGELFF.

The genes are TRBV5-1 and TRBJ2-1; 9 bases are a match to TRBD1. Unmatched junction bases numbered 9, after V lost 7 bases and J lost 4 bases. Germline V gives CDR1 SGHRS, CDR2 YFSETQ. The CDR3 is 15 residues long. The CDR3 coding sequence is TGCGCCAGCGGCCCCGAAGGGACAGGGTACAATGAGCAGTTCTTC. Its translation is CASGPEGTGYNEQFF.

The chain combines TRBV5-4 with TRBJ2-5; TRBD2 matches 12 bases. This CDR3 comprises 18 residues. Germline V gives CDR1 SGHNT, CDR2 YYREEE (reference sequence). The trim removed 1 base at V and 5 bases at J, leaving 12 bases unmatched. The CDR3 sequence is CASSLKLAGGQSRETQYF. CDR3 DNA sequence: TGTGCCAGCAGCTTGAAGCTAGCGGGGGGGCAATCCCGGGAGACCCAGTACTTC.

This chain's CDR3 is CASSELRVREQFF. Here the CDR3 DNA reads TGTGCCAGCAGTGAACTGAGGGTACGTGAGCAGTTCTTC. The chain recombines TRBV6-1 with TRBJ2-1; D possibly corresponds to TRBD2 (5 bases). Germline CDR1 is MNHNS and CDR2 is SASEGT. Trimming took 2 bases from V and 9 from J, leaving 11 bases between them. This CDR3 has 13 amino acids.

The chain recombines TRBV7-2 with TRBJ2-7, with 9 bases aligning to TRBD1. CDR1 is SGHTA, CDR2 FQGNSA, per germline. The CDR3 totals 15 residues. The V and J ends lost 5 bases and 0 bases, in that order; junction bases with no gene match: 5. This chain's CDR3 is CASSPDRGVSYEQYF. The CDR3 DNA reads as TGTGCCAGCAGCCCCGACAGGGGGGTCTCCTACGAGCAGTACTTC.

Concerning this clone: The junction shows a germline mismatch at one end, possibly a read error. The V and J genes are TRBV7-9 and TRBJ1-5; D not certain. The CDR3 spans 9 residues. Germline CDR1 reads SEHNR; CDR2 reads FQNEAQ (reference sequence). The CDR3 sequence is CASSSPSDF. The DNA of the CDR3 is TGTGCCAGCAGCTCGCCTAGCGATTTT.

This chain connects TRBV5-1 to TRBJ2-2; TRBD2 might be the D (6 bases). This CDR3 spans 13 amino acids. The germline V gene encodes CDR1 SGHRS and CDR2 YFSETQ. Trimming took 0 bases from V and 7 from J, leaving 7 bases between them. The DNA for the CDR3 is TGCGCCAGCAGCTTGGCCGGGGGCGGGGAGCTGTTTTTT. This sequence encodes CASSLAGGGELFF.

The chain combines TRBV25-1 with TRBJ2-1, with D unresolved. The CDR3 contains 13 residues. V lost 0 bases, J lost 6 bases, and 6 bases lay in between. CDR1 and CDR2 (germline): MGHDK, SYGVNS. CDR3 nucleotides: TGTGCCAGCAGTGAATATTTAGTCAATGAGCAGTTCTTC. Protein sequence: CASSEYLVNEQFF.

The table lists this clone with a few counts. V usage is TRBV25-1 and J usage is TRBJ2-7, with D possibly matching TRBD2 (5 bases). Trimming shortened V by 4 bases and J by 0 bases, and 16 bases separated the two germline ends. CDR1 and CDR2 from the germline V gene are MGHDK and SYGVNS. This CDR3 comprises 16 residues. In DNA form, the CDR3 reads TGTGCCAGCAGTGGTGAGAGAGGGATGAGCTCCTACGAGCAGTACTTC. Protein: CASSGERGMSSYEQYF.

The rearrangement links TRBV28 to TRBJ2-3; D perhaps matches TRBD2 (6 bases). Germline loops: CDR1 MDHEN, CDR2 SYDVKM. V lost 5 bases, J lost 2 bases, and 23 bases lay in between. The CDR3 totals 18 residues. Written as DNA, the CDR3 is TGTGCCAGCAGTCGACCCCGGGGTGGCGGGGAACACACAGATACGCAGTATTTT. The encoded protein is CASSRPRGGGEHTDTQYF.

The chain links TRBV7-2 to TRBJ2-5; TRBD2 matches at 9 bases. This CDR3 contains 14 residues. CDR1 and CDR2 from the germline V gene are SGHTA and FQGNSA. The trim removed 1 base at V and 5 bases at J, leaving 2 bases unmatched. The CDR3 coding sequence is TGTGCCAGCAGCTTAGACGCGGGAGGGGAGACCCAGTACTTC. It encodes CASSLDAGGETQYF.

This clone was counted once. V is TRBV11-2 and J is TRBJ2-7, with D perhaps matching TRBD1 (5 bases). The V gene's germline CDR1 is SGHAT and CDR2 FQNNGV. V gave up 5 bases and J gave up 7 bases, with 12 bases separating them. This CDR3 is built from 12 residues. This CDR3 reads CASSTVPGEQYF. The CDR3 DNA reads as TGTGCCAGCAGCACCGTCCCAGGGGAGCAGTACTTC.

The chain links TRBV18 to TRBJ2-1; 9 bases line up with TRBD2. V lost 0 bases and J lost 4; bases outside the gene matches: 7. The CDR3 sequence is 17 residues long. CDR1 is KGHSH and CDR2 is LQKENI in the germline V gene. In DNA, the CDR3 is TGTGCCAGCTCACCACCGGGAGCGGGGGGCGCGTACAATGAGCAGTTCTTC. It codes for CASSPPGAGGAYNEQFF.

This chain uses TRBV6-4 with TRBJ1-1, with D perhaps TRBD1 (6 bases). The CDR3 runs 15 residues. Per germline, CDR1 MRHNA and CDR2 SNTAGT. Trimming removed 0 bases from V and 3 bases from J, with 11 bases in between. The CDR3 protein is CASSDSTQGYTEAFF. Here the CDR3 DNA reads TGTGCCAGCAGTGACTCGACACAGGGATACACTGAAGCTTTCTTT.

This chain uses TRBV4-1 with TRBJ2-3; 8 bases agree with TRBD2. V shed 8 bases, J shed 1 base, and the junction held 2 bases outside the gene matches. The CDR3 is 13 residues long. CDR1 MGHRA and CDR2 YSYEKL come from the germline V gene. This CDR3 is CASSTSGTDTQYF. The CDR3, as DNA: TGCGCCAGCTCGACTAGCGGCACAGATACGCAGTATTTT.

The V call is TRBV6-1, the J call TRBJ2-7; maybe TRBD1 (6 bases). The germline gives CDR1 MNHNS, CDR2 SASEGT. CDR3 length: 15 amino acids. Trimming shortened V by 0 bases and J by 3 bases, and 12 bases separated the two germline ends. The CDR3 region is CASSEARTEIYEQYF. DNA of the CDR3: TGTGCCAGCAGTGAAGCCCGGACAGAGATCTACGAGCAGTACTTC.

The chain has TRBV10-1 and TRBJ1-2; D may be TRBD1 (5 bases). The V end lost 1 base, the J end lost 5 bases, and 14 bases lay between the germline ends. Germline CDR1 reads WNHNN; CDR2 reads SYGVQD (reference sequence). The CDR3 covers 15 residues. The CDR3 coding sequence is TGCGCCAGCAGTGAGTTGGGGGGTGAAGATTATGGCTACACCTTC. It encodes CASSELGGEDYGYTF.

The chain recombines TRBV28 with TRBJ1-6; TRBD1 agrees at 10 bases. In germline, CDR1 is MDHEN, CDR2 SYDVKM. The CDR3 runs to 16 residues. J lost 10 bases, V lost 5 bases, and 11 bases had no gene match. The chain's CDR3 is CASSDPGQGYGSPLHF. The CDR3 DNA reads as TGTGCCAGCAGTGACCCGGGACAGGGGTATGGGTCACCCCTCCACTTT.

CDR3 sequence (DNA): TGTGCCAGCAGCTTGGCTAGGGGGGGAAATGAGCAGTTCTTC. It encodes CASSLARGGNEQFF. The chain uses TRBV5-5 and TRBJ2-1; D might be TRBD2 (7 bases). This CDR3 spans 14 amino acids. CDR1 and CDR2 (germline): SGHKS, YYEKEE (reference sequence). The ends were cut back, 0 bases at V and 7 bases at J, with 11 bases in the middle.

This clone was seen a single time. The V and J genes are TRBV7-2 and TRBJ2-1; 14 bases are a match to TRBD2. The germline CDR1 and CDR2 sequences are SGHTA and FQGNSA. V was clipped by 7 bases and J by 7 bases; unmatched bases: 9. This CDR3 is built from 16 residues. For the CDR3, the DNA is TGTGCCAGCAACGCGGGACTAGCGGGAGACCGGAATGAGCAGTTCTTC. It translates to CASNAGLAGDRNEQFF.

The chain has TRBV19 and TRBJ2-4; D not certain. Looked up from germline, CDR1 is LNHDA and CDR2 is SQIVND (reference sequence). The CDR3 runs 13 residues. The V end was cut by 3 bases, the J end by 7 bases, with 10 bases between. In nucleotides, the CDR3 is TGTGCCAGTAGTATTTCCCTCCCCAACATTCAGTACTTC. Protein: CASSISLPNIQYF. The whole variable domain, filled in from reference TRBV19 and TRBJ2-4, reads DGGITQSPKYLFRKEGQNVTLSCEQNLNHDAMYWYRQDPGQGLRLIYYSQIVNDFQKGDIAEGYSVSREKKESFPLTVTSAQKNPTAFYLCASSISLPNIQYFGAGTRLSVL.